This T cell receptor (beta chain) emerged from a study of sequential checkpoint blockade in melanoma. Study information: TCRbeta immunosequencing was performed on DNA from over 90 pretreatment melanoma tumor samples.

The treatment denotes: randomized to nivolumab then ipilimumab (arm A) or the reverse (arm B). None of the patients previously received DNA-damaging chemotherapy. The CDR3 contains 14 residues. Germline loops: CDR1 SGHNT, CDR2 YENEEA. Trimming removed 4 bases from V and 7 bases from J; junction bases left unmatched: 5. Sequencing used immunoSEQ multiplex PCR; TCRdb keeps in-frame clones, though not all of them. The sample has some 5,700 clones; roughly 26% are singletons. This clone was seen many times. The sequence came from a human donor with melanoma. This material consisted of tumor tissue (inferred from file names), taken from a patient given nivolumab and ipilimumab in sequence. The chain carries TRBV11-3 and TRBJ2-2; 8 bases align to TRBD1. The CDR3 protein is CASSSTGVFGELFF. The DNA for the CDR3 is TGTGCCAGCAGCTCGACAGGGGTGTTCGGGGAGCTGTTTTTT. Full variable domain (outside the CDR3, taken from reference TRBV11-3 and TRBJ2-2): EAGVVQSPRYKIIEKKQPVAFWCNPISGHNTLYWYLQNLGQGPELLIRYENEEAVDDSQLPKDRFSAERLKGVDSTLKIQPAELGDSAVYLCASSSTGVFGELFFGEGSRLTVL.